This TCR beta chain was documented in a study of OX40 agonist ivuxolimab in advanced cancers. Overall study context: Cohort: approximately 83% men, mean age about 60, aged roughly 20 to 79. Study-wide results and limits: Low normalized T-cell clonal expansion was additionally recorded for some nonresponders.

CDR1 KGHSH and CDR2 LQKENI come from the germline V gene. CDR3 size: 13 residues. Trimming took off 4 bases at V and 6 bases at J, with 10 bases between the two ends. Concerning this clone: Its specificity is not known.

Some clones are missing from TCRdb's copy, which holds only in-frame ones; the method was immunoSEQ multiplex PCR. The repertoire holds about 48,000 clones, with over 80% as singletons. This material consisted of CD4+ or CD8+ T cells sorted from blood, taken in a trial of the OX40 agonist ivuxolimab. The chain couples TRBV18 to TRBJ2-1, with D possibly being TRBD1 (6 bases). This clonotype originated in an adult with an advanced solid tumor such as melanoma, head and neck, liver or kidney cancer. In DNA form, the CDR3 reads TGTGCCAGCTCACAAACAGGGATCAATGAGCAGTTCTTC. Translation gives CASSQTGINEQFF.